Listed below are T cell receptor beta chains from one sample, sequenced in a study of blood T cell dynamics during melanoma immunotherapy. The assay was immunoSEQ multiplex PCR, and TCRdb's table has in-frame clones only and misses some. The data show about 6,900 clones, with over 60% seen just once and about 30% held by the top ten. Sequencing used blood, obtained from a patient treated with checkpoint blockade. These receptors were obtained from a human donor with melanoma. Each CDR3 is given with its conserved first and last residue. Fields, in order: J gene, V gene, D gene, clone size, CDR3 DNA, CDR3 protein. The D gene is left open where the match is weak. The size entry is marked missing in some rows and otherwise reads once, few, many or a size class.

J: TRBJ1-5
V: TRBV2
D: TRBD1
size: once
DNA: TGTGCCAGCAGTGTTTCCGGGACAGGGCTCGATAGCAATCAGCCCCAGCATTTT
CDR3: CASSVSGTGLDSNQPQHF

J: TRBJ1-4
V: TRBV6-5
D: TRBD1
size: -
DNA: TGTGCCAGCGTTGCGACAGGGACTGAAAAACTGTTTTTT
CDR3: CASVATGTEKLFF

J: TRBJ2-7
V: TRBV12-5
D: TRBD1
size: -
DNA: TGTGCTAGTGCCGGGACAGGGGGCCTATACGAGCAGTACTTC
CDR3: CASAGTGGLYEQYF

J: TRBJ2-7
V: TRBV6-5
D: -
size: -
DNA: TGTGCCAGCAGTTACTCGGAGCCTCCTGCGTTCGAGCAGTACTTC
CDR3: CASSYSEPPAFEQYF

J: TRBJ2-7
V: TRBV19
D: TRBD2
size: few
DNA: TGTGCCAGTAGTCCGGGACTATACTACGAGCAGTACTTC
CDR3: CASSPGLYYEQYF

J: TRBJ2-3
V: TRBV2
D: TRBD2
size: -
DNA: TGTGCCAGCAGGGCTGTTAGCGGGAGGGCAGATACGCAGTATTTT
CDR3: CASRAVSGRADTQYF

J: TRBJ2-1
V: TRBV11-2
D: TRBD2
size: -
DNA: TGTGCCAGCAGCCCAGGACTAGCGGGGGGCCTTTACAATGAGCAGTTCTTC
CDR3: CASSPGLAGGLYNEQFF

J: TRBJ2-7
V: TRBV4-1
D: -
size: -
DNA: TGCGCCAGCAGCCAAGATCGCGAAATATTTTACGAGCAGTACTTC
CDR3: CASSQDREIFYEQYF

J: TRBJ2-2
V: TRBV6-5
D: TRBD1
size: -
DNA: TGTGCCAGCAGTCGACAGGGGAGAGGCACCGGGGAGCTGTTTTTT
CDR3: CASSRQGRGTGELFF

J: TRBJ1-1
V: TRBV11-2
D: TRBD1
size: -
DNA: TGTGCCAGCAGCAAAAATACAGGGGGAACTGAAGCTTTCTTT
CDR3: CASSKNTGGTEAFF

J: TRBJ2-5
V: TRBV6-1
D: -
size: -
DNA: TGTGCCTCGGCGACAAGCCAAGAGACCCAGTACTTC
CDR3: CASATSQETQYF

J: TRBJ1-1
V: TRBV5-5
D: -
size: -
DNA: TGTGCCAGCAGCTTGGTACAGACGTATGAAGCTTTCTTT
CDR3: CASSLVQTYEAFF

J: TRBJ1-2
V: TRBV6-6
D: TRBD1
size: -
DNA: TGTGCCTCCAGGAAGGAGGGGGCCGGTGGGGACTACACCTTC
CDR3: CASRKEGAGGDYTF

J: TRBJ1-2
V: TRBV7-9
D: -
size: -
DNA: TGTGCCAGCAGCTTGGGCAGGGGATCCTATGGCTACACCTTC
CDR3: CASSLGRGSYGYTF

J: TRBJ1-2
V: TRBV5-8
D: -
size: -
DNA: TGTGCCAGCAGCACCGGACAGACCCTCGGGGGCTACACCTTC
CDR3: CASSTGQTLGGYTF

J: TRBJ2-5
V: TRBV7-2
D: -
size: -
DNA: TGTGCCAGCAGATTGGGATACCAAGAGACCCAGTACTTC
CDR3: CASRLGYQETQYF

J: TRBJ2-5
V: TRBV6-4
D: TRBD2
size: -
DNA: TGTGCCAGCAGTGAAGGGGCGGGAGGGCCCGAAACCCAGTACTTC
CDR3: CASSEGAGGPETQYF

J: TRBJ2-3
V: TRBV29-1
D: -
size: -
DNA: TGCAGCGTTTCTTTTCTGGGAAAACGCACAGATACGCAGTATTTT
CDR3: CSVSFLGKRTDTQYF

J: TRBJ2-5
V: TRBV4-1
D: -
size: -
DNA: TGCGCCAGCAGCCAGGCCCTTGACCTACAAGAGACCCAGTACTTC
CDR3: CASSQALDLQETQYF

J: TRBJ2-5
V: TRBV18
D: -
size: -
DNA: TGTGCCAGCTCACCAGGGCAGCTGGAGACCCAGTACTTC
CDR3: CASSPGQLETQYF

J: TRBJ1-6
V: TRBV6-5
D: -
size: -
DNA: TGTGCCAGCAGTTCCGGGATTCAGGCACCCCTCCACTTT
CDR3: CASSSGIQAPLHF